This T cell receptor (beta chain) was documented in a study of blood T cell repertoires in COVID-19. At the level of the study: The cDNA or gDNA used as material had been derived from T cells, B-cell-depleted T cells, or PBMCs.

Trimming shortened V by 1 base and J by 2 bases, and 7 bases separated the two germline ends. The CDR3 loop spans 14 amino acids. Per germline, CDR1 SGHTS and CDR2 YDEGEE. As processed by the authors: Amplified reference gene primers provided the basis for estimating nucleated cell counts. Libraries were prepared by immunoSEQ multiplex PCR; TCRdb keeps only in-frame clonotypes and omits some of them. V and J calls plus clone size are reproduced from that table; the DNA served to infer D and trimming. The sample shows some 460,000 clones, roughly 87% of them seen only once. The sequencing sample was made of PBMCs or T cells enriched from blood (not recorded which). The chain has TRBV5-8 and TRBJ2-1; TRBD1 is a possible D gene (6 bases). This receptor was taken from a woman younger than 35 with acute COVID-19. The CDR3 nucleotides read TGTGCCAGCAGCTTGAACAGGGCCTACAATGAGCAGTTCTTC. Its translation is CASSLNRAYNEQFF. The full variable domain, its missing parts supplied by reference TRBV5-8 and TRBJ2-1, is EAGVTQSPTHLIKTRGQQATLRCSPISGHTSVYWYQQALGLGLQFLLWYDEGEERNRGNFPPRFSGRQFPNYSSELNVNALELEDSALYLCASSLNRAYNEQFFGPGTRLTVL.